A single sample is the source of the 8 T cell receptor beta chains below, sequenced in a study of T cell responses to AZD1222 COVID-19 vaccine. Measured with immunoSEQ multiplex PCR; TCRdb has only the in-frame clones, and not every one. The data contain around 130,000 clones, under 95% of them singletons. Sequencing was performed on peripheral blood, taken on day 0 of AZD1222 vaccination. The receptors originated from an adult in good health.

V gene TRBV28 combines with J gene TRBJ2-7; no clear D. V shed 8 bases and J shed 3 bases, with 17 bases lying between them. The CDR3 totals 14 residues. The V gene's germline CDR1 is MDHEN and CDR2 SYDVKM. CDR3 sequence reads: CASSPFGRSYEQYF. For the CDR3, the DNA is TGTGCCAGCTCTCCTTTCGGCAGGAGCTACGAGCAGTACTTC.

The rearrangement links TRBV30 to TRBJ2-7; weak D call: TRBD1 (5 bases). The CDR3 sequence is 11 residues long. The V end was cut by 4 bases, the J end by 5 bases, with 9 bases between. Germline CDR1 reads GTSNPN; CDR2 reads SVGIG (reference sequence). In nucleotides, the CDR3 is TGTGCCTGGACGCAGGGCCACGAGCAGTACTTC. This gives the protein CAWTQGHEQYF.

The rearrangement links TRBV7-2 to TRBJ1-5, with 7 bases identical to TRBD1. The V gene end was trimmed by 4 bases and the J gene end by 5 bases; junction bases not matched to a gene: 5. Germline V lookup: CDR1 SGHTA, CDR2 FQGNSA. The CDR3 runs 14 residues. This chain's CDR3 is CASSYAGQDQPQHF. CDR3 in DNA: TGTGCCAGCAGCTATGCAGGACAGGATCAGCCCCAGCATTTT.

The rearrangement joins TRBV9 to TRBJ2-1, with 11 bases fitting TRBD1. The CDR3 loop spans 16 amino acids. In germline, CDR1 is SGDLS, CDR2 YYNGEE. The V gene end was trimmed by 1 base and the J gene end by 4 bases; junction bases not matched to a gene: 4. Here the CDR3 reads CASSVLGQGAYNEQFF. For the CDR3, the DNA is TGTGCCAGCAGCGTACTAGGACAGGGGGCTTACAATGAGCAGTTCTTC.

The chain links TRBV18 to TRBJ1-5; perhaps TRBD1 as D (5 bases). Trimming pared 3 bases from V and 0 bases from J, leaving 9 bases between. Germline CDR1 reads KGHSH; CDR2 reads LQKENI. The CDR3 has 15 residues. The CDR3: CASSPGGNSNQPQHF. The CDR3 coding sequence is TGTGCCAGCTCACCTGGGGGGAATAGCAATCAGCCCCAGCATTTT.

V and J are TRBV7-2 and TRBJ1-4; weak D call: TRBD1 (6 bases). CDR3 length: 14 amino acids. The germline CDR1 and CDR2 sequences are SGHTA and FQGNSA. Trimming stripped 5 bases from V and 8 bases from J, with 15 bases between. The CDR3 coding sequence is TGTGCCAGCAGCCTGGGGGGGGCGAGGGAAAAACTGTTTTTT. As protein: CASSLGGAREKLFF.

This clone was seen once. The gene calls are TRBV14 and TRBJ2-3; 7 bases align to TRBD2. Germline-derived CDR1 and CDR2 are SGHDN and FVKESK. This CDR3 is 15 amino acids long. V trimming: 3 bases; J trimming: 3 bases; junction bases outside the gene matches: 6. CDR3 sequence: CASSQERELTDTQYF. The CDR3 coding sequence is TGTGCCAGCAGCCAGGAGCGGGAACTAACAGATACGCAGTATTTT.

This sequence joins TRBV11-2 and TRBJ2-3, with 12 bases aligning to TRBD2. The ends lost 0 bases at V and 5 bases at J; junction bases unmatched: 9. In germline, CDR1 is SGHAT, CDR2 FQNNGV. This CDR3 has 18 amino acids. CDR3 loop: CASSLEGRTSGIIDTQYF. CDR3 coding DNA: TGTGCCAGCAGCTTAGAGGGGAGGACTAGCGGGATTATAGATACGCAGTATTTT.